This TCR beta chain came from a study of identical twins (dated by TCRdb to 2016 to 2018). Looking at the study overall: TCR alpha and beta repertoires from monozygotic twins, unrelated adults of various ages and cord blood were deep-sequenced to test whether fetal clonotypes persist. Replicate twin experiments were performed at different times using different library preparation protocols to rule out contamination. What the work shows at the level of the full study, not this receptor alone: Abundant cord blood beta clonotypes had fewer insertions, young adult naive repertoires showed a similar but weaker trend, and memory repertoires showed no such trend. Recombination models systematically underestimated out-of-frame TCR alpha sharing in monozygotic twins but agreed with sharing between unrelated individuals. Conclusions relied on cross-sectional statistical analysis, since the same donors could not be followed over many years. Invariant T cells such as MAIT and iNKT could partly confound zero-insertion analyses, although diverse VJ usage argued against such confounding for most clonotypes. Excess twin sharing in beta out-of-frame sequences was weaker because fewer shared sequences lowered the signal-to-noise ratio. Compared with coincidental sharing between unrelated individuals, out-of-frame TCR alpha sequences shared between twins had an excess of sequences with low generation probability.

Concerning this clonotype: It has no known antigen specificity. The record has no base qualities; no much larger clone is one base away.

The library was generated by 5' RACE. Sequencing relied on an Illumina HiSeq 2000. Template switching introduced a universal primer binding site; the final cDNA contained a unique molecular identifier, enabling accurate counting of TCR cDNA molecules. Specific primers in the conserved constant-segment region were used to synthesize first-strand cDNA for the TCR alpha and beta chains. To control for contamination, every cDNA library carried two barcodes: a SMART-Mk sample barcode plus Illumina barcodes. TruSeq adapter sequences along with Illumina sample barcodes were introduced in two successive PCR steps. The TCR alpha and beta cDNA libraries were sequenced on the Illumina HiSeq platform using custom primers. As for the authors' bioinformatics: Raw reads were processed with MiGEC to extract unique molecular identifiers, and MiXCR was used to determine CDR3 positions. Recombination models were inferred per individual with the repgenHMM and IGoR tools using an EM algorithm. The analysis of shared clonotypes was done with the tcR package in R, with sharing normalized by the product of cloneset sizes. To study raw recombination free of thymic and clonal selection effects, out-of-frame nonproductive sequences were analyzed. In-frame beta chains were kept once TCRdb had trimmed the public reads at Q25 with fastp and called clones with MiXCR. For every CDR3 protein sequence, its rows merge into one entry that carries the most common genes and DNA. TCRdb, not the authors, supplied the V and J calls. The sample records 1.5 million to 2 million distinct CDR3 sequences, about 30% of which are singletons. The top ten constitute 0.27% of the sample.

Every donor was a healthy Caucasian. The TCR was taken from a newborn girl in good health. Sequenced: cord blood.

The nucleotide sequence is given as TGCAGTGCCACAAAAGACGGGAGGAACTATGGCTACACCTTC. Its product reads: CSATKDGRNYGYTF. This sequence uses TRBV20-1 and TRBJ1-2; the D gene is unclear. Measured from the cysteine to the phenylalanine, the CDR3 is 14 residues long. Just the 42-base CDR3 DNA is kept, in frame starting at base 1. CDR1 is given as DFQATT and CDR2 as SNEGSKA, both from the germline V gene (reference sequence). Cut back by 6 bases and 2 bases, the V and J ends lie 16 bases apart.